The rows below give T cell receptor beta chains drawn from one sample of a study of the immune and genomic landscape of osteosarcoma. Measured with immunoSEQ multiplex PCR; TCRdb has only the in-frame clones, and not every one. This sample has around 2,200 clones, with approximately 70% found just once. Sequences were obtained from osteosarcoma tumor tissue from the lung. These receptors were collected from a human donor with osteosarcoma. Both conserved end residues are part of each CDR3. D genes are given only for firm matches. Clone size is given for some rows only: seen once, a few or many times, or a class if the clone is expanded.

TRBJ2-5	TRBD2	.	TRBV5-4	CASSSLSSTSGGETQYF	TGTGCCAGCAGCTCCCTAAGCTCAACTAGCGGGGGGGAGACCCAGTACTTC
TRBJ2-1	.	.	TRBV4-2	CASSQWNEDEQFF	TGTGCCAGCAGCCAATGGAATGAGGATGAGCAGTTCTTC
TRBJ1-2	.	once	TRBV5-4	CASSSDGTSNYGYTF	TGTGCCAGCAGCTCGGACGGGACATCTAACTATGGCTACACCTTC
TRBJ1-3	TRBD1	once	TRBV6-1	CASSVDRGGLPGNTIYF	TGTGCCAGCAGTGTGGACAGGGGAGGTCTCCCTGGAAACACCATATATTTT
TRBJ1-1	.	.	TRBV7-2	CASSLVPGDSTEAFF	TGTGCCAGCAGCTTAGTGCCAGGAGACTCTACTGAAGCTTTCTTT
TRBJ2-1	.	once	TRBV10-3	CAISESMAGSYNEQFF	TGTGCCATCAGTGAGTCGATGGCGGGGTCGTACAATGAGCAGTTCTTC
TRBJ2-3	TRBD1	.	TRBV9	CASSVRDRQTDTQYF	TGTGCCAGCAGCGTCCGGGACAGGCAAACAGATACGCAGTATTTT
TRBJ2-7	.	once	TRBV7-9	CASSSGGSYEQYF	TGTGCCAGCAGCTCCGGGGGTTCCTACGAGCAGTACTTC
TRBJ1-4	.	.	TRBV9	CASSVGGRGEKLFF	TGTGCCAGCAGCGTAGGAGGTCGGGGGGAAAAACTGTTTTTT
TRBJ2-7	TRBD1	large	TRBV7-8	CASRTGSSYEQYF	TGTGCCAGTAGGACAGGCAGCTCCTACGAGCAGTACTTC
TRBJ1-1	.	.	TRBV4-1	CASSPGQQNTEAFF	TGCGCCAGCAGCCCAGGACAGCAGAACACTGAAGCTTTCTTT
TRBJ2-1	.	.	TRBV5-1	CASSAQSSYNEQFF	TGCGCCAGCAGCGCCCAGAGCTCCTACAATGAGCAGTTCTTC
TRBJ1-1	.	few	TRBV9	CASSVTPVLRTEAFF	TGTGCCAGCAGCGTAACCCCAGTCCTCAGGACTGAAGCTTTCTTT
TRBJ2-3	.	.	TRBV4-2	CASSLSAGRSSTDTQYF	TGTGCCAGCAGCCTTTCCGCAGGGCGATCTAGCACAGATACGCAGTATTTT
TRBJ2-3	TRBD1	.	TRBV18	CASSQPTGGPDTQYF	TGTGCCAGCTCACAGCCGACAGGGGGCCCAGATACGCAGTATTTT
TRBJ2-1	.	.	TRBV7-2	CASSSFGNNEQFF	TGTGCCAGCAGCTCCTTCGGTAACAATGAGCAGTTCTTC
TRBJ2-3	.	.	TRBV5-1	CASSLEAGTTDTQYF	TGCGCCAGCAGCTTGGAGGCAGGAACCACAGATACGCAGTATTTT
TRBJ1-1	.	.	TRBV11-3	CASSVQRGNTEAFF	TGTGCCAGCAGCGTACAGAGGGGAAACACTGAAGCTTTCTTT
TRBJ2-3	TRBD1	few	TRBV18	CASSDGTGGKDTQYF	TGTGCCAGCTCGGACGGAACAGGGGGGAAAGATACGCAGTATTTT
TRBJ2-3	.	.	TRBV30	CAWSVLGGAGDTQYF	TGTGCCTGGAGTGTACTAGGGGGGGCAGGTGATACGCAGTATTTT
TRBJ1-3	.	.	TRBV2	CASRAWVSSGNTIYF	TGTGCCAGCAGGGCGTGGGTTTCCTCTGGAAACACCATATATTTT
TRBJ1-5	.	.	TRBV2	CASSEGRGFDQPQHF	TGTGCCAGCAGTGAAGGCAGGGGCTTCGATCAGCCCCAGCATTTT